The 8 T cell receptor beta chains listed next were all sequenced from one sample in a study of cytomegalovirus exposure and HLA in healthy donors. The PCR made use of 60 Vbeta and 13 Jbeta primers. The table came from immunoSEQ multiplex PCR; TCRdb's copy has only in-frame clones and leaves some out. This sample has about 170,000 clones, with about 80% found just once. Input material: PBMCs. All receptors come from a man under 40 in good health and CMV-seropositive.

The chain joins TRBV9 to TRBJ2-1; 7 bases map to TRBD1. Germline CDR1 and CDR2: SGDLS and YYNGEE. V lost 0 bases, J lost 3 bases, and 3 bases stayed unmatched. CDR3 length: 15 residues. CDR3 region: CASSVEGAGYNEQFF. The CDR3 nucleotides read TGTGCCAGCAGCGTAGAGGGGGCAGGCTACAATGAGCAGTTCTTC. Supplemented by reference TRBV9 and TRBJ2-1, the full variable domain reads DSGVTQTPKHLITATGQRVTLRCSPRSGDLSVYWYQQSLDQGLQFLIQYYNGEERAKGNILERFSAQQFPDLHSELNLSSLELGDSALYFCASSVEGAGYNEQFFGPGTRLTVL.

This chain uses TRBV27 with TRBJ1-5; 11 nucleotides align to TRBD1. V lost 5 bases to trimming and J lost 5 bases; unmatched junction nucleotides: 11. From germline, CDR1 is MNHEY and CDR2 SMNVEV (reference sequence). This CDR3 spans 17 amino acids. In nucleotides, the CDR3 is TGTGCCAGCAGTCGACTCTCCGGACAGGGGGCCGATCAGCCCCAGCATTTT. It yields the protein CASSRLSGQGADQPQHF.

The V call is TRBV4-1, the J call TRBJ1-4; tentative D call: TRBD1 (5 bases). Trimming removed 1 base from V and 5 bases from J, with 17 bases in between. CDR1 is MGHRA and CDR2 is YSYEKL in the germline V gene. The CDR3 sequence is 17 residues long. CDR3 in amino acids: CASSQGPGGGENEKLFF. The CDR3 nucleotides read TGCGCCAGCAGCCAAGGCCCGGGGGGAGGGGAAAATGAAAAACTGTTTTTT.

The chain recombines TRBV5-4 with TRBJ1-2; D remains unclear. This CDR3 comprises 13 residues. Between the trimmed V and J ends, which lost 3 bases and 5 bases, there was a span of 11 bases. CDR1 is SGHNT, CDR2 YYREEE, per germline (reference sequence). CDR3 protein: CASSSSGQYGYTF. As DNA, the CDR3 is TGTGCCAGCAGCTCCTCGGGTCAATATGGCTACACCTTC. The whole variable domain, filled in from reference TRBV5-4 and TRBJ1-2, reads ETGVTQSPTHLIKTRGQQVTLRCSSQSGHNTVSWYQQALGQGPQFIFQYYREEENGRGNFPPRFSGLQFPNYSSELNVNALELDDSALYLCASSSSGQYGYTFGSGTRLTVV.

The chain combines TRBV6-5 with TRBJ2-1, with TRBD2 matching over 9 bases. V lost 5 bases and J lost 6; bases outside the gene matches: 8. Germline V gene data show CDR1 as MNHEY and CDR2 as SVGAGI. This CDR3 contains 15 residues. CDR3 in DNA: TGTGCCAGCAGTCCAACTAGCGGGTTGGCCAATGAGCAGTTCTTC. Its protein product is CASSPTSGLANEQFF.

The CDR3 DNA sequence: TGCGCCAGCAGCACAGCGGGGGACACAGATACGCAGTATTTT. It specifies CASSTAGDTDTQYF. The chain links TRBV5-1 to TRBJ2-3; 8 nucleotides match TRBD2. Germline loops: CDR1 SGHRS, CDR2 YFSETQ. V gave up 4 bases and J gave up 2 bases; unmatched junction bases: 3. CDR3 size: 14 residues.

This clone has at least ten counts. CDR3: CASSLVAGGPDTQYF. Written as DNA, the CDR3 is TGTGCCAGCAGCTTAGTAGCGGGGGGGCCAGATACGCAGTATTTT. The V and J genes are TRBV7-2 and TRBJ2-3, with 11 bases identical to TRBD2. V shed 1 base, J shed 4 bases, and the junction held 1 base outside the gene matches. The CDR3 has 15 residues. Germline CDR1 SGHTA, CDR2 FQGNSA.

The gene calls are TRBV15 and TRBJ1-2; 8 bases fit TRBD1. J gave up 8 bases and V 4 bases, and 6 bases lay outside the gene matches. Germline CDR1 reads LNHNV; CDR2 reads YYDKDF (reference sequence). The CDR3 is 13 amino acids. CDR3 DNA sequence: TGTGCCACCAGCACGGACACAGGGGGGGGCTACACCTTC. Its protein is CATSTDTGGGYTF.